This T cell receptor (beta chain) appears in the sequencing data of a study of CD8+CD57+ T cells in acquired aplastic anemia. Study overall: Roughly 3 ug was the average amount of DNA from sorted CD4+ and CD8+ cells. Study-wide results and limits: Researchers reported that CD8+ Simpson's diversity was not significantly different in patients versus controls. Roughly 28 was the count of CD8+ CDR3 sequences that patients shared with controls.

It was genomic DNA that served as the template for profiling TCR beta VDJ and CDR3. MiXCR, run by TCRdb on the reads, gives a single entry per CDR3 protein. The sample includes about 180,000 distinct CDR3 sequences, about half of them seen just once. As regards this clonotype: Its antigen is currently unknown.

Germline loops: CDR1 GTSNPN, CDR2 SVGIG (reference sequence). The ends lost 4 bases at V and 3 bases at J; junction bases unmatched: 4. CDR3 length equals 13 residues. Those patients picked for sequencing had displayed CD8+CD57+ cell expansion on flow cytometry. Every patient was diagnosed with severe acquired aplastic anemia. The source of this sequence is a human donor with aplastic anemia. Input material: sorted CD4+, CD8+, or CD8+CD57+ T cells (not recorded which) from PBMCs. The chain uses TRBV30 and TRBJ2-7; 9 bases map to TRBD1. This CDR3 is CAWNWDRDYEQYF. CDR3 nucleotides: TGTGCCTGGAATTGGGACAGGGACTACGAGCAGTACTTC.